This TCR beta chain was identified in a study of CD8+ T cells in alopecia areata. As for the study in general: After 6 to 18 months of tofacitinib, follow-up continued 6 months off drug.

V was pared by 6 bases and J by 12 bases, with 20 bases of the junction left unmatched. This CDR3 spans 15 amino acids. CDR1 is MNHEY and CDR2 is SVGAGI in the germline V gene. Treatment given: oral pan-JAK inhibitor, 5-10 mg twice daily. After isolation, RNA underwent reverse transcription to generate cDNA as the sequencing template. Sequencing was performed with immunoSEQ multiplex PCR; in TCRdb, only in-frame clones are kept and a portion is missing. The sample includes approximately 200,000 clones, 50% to 60% of them seen just once. This TCR derives from a human donor with alopecia areata. The specimen was CD4+ T cells sorted from blood, collected at week 4, from a patient treated with tofacitinib. The chain couples TRBV6-5 to TRBJ2-7; 7 nucleotides match TRBD1. DNA of the CDR3: TGTGCCAGCAGACCACCACAGGGGATACCTAATTTTTTGTACTTC. Amino acid sequence: CASRPPQGIPNFLYF.